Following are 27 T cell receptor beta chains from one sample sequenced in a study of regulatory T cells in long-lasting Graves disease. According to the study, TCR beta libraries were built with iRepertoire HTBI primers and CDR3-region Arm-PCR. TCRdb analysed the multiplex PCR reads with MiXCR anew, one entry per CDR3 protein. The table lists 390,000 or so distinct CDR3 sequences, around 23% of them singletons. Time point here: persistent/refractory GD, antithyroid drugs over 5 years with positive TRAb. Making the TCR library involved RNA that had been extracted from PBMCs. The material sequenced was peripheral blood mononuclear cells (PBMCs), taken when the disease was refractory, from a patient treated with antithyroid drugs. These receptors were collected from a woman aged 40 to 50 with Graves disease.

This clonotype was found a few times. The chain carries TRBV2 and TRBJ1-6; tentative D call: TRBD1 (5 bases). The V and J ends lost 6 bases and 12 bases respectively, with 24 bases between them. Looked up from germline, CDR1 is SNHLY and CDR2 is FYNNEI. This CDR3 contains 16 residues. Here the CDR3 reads CASRAEAGLSGGPLHF. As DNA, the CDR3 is TGTGCCAGCAGGGCCGAGGCAGGCCTATCTGGGGGACCCCTCCACTTT.

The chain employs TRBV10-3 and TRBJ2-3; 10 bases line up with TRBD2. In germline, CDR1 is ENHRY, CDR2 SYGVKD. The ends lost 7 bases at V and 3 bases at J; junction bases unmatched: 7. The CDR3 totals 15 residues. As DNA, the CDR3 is TGTGCCATCACGCGAAGGACTAGCGGTACAGATACGCAGTATTTT. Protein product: CAITRRTSGTDTQYF.

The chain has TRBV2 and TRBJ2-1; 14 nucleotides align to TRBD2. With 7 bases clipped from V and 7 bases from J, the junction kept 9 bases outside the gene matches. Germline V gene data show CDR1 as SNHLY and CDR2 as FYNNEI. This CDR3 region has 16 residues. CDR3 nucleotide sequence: TGTGCCAGCATCGGGACTAGCGGGAGCTTTTTAAATGAGCAGTTCTTC. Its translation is CASIGTSGSFLNEQFF.

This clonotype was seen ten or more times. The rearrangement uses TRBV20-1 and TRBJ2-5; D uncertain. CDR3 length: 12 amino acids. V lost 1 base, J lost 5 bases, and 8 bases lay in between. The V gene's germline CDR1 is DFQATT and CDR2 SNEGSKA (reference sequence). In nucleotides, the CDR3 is TGCAGTGCTAGAGGAACTTATGAGACCCAGTACTTC. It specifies CSARGTYETQYF.

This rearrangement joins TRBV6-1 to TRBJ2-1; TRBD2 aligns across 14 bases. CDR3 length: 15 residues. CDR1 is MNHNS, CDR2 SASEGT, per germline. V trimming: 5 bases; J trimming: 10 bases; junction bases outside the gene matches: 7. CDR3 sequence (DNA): TGTGCCAGCAGTAAAGGGACTAGCGGGAGTAGCGAGCAGTTCTTC. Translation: CASSKGTSGSSEQFF.

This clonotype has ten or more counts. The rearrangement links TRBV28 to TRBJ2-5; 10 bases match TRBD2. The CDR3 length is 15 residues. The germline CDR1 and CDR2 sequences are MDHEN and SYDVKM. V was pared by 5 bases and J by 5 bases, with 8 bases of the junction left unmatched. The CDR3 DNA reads TGTGCCAGCAGTCTCCTGATAGCGGGAGGCGAGACCCAGTACTTC. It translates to CASSLLIAGGETQYF.

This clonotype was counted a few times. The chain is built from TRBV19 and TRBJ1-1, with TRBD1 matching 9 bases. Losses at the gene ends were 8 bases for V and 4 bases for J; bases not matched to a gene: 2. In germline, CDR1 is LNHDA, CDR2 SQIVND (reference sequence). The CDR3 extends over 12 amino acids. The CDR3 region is CASRTGVTEAFF. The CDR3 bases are TGTGCCAGTCGGACAGGGGTCACTGAAGCTTTCTTT.

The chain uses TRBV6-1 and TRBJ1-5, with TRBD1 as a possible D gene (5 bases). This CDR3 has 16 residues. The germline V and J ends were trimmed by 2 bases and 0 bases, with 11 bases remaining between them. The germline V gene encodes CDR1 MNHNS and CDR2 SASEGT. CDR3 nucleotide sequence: TGTGCCAGCAGTGAATTCGGGGGGTATAGCAATCAGCCCCAGCATTTT. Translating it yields CASSEFGGYSNQPQHF.

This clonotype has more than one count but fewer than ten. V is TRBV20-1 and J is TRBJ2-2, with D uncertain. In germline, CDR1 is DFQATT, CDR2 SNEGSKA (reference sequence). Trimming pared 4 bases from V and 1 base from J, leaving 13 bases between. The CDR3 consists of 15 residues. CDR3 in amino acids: CSANGPSVNTGELFF. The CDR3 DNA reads TGCAGTGCTAACGGGCCCTCAGTGAACACCGGGGAGCTGTTTTTT.

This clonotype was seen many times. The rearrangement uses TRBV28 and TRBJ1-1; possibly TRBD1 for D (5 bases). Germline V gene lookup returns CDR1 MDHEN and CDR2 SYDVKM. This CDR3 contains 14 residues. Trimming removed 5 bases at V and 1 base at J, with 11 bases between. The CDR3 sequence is CASSQDQGNTEAFF. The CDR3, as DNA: TGTGCCAGCAGTCAAGACCAGGGGAACACTGAAGCTTTCTTT.

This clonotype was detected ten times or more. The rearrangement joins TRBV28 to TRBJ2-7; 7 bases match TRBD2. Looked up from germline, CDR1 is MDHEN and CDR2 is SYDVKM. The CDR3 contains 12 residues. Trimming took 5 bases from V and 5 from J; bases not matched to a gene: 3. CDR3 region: CASSGLVHEQYF. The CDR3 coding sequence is TGTGCCAGCAGTGGACTAGTTCACGAGCAGTACTTC.

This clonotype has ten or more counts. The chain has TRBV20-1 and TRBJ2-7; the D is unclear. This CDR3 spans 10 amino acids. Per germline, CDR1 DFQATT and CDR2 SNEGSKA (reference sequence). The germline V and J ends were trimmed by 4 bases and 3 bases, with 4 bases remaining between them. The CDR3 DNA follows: TGCAGTGCTACCGGCTACGAGCAGTACTTC. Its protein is CSATGYEQYF.

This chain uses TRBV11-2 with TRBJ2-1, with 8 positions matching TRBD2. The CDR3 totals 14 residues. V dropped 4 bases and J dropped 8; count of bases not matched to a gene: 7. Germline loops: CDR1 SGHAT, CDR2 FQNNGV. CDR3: CASSSLGLVDEQFF. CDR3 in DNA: TGTGCCAGCAGCTCCCTGGGACTAGTCGATGAGCAGTTCTTC.

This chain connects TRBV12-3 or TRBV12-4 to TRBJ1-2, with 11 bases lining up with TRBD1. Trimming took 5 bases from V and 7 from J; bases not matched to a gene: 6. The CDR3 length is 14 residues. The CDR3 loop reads CASSPGQGGRGYTF. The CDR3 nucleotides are TGTGCCAGCAGTCCGGGACAGGGGGGACGTGGCTACACCTTC.

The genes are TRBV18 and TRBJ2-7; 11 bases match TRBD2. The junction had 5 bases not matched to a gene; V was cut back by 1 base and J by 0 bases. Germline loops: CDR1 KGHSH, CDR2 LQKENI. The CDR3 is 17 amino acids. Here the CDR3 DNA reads TGTGCCAGCTCACCACGGACTAGCGGGCCTACCTCCTACGAGCAGTACTTC. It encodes CASSPRTSGPTSYEQYF.

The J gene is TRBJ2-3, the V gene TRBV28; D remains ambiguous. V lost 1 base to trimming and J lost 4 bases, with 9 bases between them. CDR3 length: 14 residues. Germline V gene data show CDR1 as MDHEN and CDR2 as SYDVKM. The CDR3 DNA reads TGTGCCAGCAGTTTATCGGAGCAGGCAGATACGCAGTATTTT. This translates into CASSLSEQADTQYF.

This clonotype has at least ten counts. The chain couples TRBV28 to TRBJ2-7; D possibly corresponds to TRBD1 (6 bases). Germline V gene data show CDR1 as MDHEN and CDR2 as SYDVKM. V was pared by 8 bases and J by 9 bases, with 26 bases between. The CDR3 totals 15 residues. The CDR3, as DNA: TGTGCCAGCTCAAACTTGGATCTCGCAGGGGAAGCGCAGTACTTC. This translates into CASSNLDLAGEAQYF. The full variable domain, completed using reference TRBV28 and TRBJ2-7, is DVKVTQSSRYLVKRTGEKVFLECVQDMDHENMFWYRQDPGLGLRLIYFSYDVKMKEKGDIPEGYSVSREKKERFSLILESASTNQTSMYLCASSNLDLAGEAQYFGPGTRLTVT.

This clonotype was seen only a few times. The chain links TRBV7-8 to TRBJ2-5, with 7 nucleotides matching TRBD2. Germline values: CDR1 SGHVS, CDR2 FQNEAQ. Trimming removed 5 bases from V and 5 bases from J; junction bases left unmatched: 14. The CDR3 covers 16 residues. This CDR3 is CASSPGAGSKRETQYF. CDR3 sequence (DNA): TGTGCCAGCAGCCCTGGAGCGGGATCAAAAAGGGAGACCCAGTACTTC.

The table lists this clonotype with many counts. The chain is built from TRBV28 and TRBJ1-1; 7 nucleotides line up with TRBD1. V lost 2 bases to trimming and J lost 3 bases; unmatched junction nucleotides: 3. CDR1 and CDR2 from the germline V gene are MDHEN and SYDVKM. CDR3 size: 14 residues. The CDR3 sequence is CASSLDREDTEAFF. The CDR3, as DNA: TGTGCCAGCAGTTTAGACAGGGAGGACACTGAAGCTTTCTTT.

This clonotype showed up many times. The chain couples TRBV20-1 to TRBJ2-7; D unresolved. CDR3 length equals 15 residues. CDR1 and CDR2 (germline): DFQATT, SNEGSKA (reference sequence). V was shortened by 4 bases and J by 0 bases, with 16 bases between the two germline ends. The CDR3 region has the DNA TGCAGTGCTATCCTTGGACGGTACAGCTCCTACGAGCAGTACTTC. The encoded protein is CSAILGRYSSYEQYF.

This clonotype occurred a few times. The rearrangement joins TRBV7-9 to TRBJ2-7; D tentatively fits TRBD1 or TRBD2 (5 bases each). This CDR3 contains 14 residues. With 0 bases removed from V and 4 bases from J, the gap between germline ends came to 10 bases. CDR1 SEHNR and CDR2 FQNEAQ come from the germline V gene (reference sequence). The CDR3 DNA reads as TGTGCCAGCAGCTTAGCGCTGGGGGAGTACGAGCAGTACTTC. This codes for CASSLALGEYEQYF.

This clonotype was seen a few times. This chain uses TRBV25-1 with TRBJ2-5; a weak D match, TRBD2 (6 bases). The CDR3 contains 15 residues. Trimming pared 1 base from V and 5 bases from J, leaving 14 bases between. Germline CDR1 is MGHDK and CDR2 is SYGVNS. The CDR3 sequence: CASSESRESVETQYF. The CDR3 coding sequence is TGTGCCAGCAGTGAATCCCGGGAGTCGGTGGAGACCCAGTACTTC.

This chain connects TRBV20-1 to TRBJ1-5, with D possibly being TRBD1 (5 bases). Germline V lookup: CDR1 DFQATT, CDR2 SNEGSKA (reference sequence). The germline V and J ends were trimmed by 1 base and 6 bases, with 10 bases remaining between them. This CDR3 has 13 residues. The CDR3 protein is CSARGDLGQPQHF. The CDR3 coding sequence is TGCAGTGCTAGAGGGGACCTCGGTCAGCCCCAGCATTTT.

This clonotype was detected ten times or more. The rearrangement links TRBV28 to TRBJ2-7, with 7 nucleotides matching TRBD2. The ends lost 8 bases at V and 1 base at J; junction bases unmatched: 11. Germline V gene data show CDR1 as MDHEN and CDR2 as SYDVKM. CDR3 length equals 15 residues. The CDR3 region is CASGLREGLSYEQYF. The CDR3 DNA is TGTGCCAGCGGCCTAAGGGAGGGGCTTTCCTACGAGCAGTACTTC.

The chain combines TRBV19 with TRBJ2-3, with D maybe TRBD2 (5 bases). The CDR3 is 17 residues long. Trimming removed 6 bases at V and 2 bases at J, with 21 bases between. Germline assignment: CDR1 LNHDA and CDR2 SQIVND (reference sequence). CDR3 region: CASSTLGKRRSTDTQYF. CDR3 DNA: TGTGCCAGTAGCACTCTAGGGAAGAGGAGGTCCACAGATACGCAGTATTTT.

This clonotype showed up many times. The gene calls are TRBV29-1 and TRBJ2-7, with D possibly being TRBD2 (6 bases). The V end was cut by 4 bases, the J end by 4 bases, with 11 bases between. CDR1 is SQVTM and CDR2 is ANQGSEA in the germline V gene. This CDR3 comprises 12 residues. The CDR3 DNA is TGCAGCGTTGTATTGGCGGGGTACGAGCAGTACTTC. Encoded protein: CSVVLAGYEQYF.

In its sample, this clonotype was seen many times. The CDR3 sequence is CASSLRRERVETQYF. In DNA form, the CDR3 reads TGTGCCAGCAGTTTAAGGCGGGAGAGGGTAGAGACCCAGTACTTC. The chain couples TRBV12-3 or TRBV12-4 to TRBJ2-5, with 7 bases that match TRBD2. CDR3 length: 15 amino acids. The V and J ends lost 2 bases and 4 bases, in that order; junction bases with no gene match: 7.